The clone carrying this TCR beta chain was observed many times. What it recognizes is unknown. This specimen belongs to a study of T cell repertoires in cytomegalovirus infection. TCRdb analysed the reads with MiXCR anew, one entry per CDR3 protein. The sample includes about half a million distinct CDR3 sequences, about 33% seen only once; the top ten take 15% to 20%. V lost 3 bases, J lost 0 bases, and 2 bases stayed unmatched. The CDR3 has 17 amino acids. From germline, CDR1 is SGHTA and CDR2 FQGNSA. The chain recombines TRBV7-2 with TRBJ2-2; 12 bases fit TRBD2. The receptor was derived from a human donor in good health (CMV status not recorded). Some clones in this sample may be carry-over from other donors' samples. The sequences come from cultured PBMCs, collected from culture after CMV antigen stimulation. The DNA of the CDR3 is TGTGCCAGCAGCTTCGGACTAGCGGGATCGAACACCGGGGAGCTGTTTTTT. Residues: CASSFGLAGSNTGELFF. Filled out from reference TRBV7-2 and TRBJ2-2, the complete variable domain reads GAGVSQSPSNKVTEKGKDVELRCDPISGHTALYWYRQSLGQGLEFLIYFQGNSAPDKSGLPSDRFSAERTGGSVSTLTIQRTQQEDSAVYLCASSFGLAGSNTGELFFGEGSRLTVL.